These T cell receptor beta chains were read from a single sample in a study of identical twins. One entry per CDR3 protein, called by TCRdb with MiXCR from the 5' RACE reads. The table includes about 290,000 distinct CDR3 sequences, 9.5% detected once. These data are also associated with another study on yellow fever vaccine responses in identical twins.

Sequenced material: CD8+ T cells sorted from blood. These receptors all come from a woman under 30 in good health. Each CDR3 is given with its conserved first and last residue. The size of a clone is reported for some rows only, either as once, few or many, or as a class for expanded clones.

CDR3: CASSLQAPVSGANVLTF
size: -
J: TRBJ2-6
V: TRBV27

CDR3: CASSRNRGGTDTQYF
size: -
J: TRBJ2-3
V: TRBV27

CDR3: CASSQEYDGELFF
size: many
J: TRBJ2-2
V: TRBV3-1

CDR3: CASRTTSGAYEQYF
size: -
J: TRBJ2-7
V: TRBV19

CDR3: CASSTRGPLDEQYF
size: few
J: TRBJ2-7
V: TRBV19

CDR3: CASSEMEREGTDTQYF
size: -
J: TRBJ2-3
V: TRBV25-1

CDR3: CASSVAASSEQFF
size: -
J: TRBJ2-1
V: TRBV9

CDR3: CASSTRPGQGDEQYF
size: -
J: TRBJ2-7
V: TRBV7-9

CDR3: CSARTSDGYSNQPQHF
size: -
J: TRBJ1-5
V: TRBV20-1

CDR3: CASSYSSRKSGINNEQFF
size: many
J: TRBJ2-1
V: TRBV6-5

CDR3: CAISPGLLCYQPQHF
size: once
J: TRBJ1-5
V: TRBV1

CDR3: CSVIFGANYGYTF
size: -
J: TRBJ1-2
V: TRBV29-1

CDR3: CASSYLGDSSYEQYF
size: many
J: TRBJ2-7
V: TRBV6-5

CDR3: CASSPSASTDTQYF
size: -
J: TRBJ2-3
V: TRBV28

CDR3: CASSLVTGGTYEQYF
size: many
J: TRBJ2-7
V: TRBV7-9

CDR3: CATSDLISGPGDTQYF
size: -
J: TRBJ2-3
V: TRBV24-1

CDR3: CASSPLDTGELFF
size: -
J: TRBJ2-2
V: TRBV6-2/TRBV6-3

CDR3: CASSLWASGSDIHF
size: many
J: TRBJ2-4
V: TRBV7-2

CDR3: CALEGGTYEQYF
size: -
J: TRBJ2-7
V: TRBV30

CDR3: CATSDSTGGAIFHQPQHF
size: few
J: TRBJ1-5
V: TRBV24-1